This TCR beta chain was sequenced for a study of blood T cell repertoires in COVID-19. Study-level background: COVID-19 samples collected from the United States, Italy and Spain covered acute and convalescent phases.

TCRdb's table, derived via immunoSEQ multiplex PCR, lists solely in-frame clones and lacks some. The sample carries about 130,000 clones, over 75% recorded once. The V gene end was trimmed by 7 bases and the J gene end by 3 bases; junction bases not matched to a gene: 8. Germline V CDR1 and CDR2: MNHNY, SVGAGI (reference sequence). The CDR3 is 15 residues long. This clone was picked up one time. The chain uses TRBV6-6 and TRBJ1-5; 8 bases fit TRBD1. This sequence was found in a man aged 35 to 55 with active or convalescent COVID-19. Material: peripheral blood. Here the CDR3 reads CASTSGTGTNQPQHF. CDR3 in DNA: TGTGCCAGCACCTCGGGGACAGGAACCAATCAGCCCCAGCATTTT.